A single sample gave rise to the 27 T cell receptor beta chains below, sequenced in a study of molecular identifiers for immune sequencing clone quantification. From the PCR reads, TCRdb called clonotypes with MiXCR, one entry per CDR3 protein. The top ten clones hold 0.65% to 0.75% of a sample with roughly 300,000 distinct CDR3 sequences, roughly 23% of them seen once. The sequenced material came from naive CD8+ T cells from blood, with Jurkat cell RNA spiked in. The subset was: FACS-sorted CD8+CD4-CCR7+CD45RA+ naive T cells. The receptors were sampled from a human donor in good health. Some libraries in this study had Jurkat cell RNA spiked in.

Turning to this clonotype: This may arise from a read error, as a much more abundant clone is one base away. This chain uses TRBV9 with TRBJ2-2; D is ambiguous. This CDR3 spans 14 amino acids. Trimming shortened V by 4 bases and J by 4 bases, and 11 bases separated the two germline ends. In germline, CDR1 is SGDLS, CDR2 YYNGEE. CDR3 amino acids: CASSSRGSTGELFF. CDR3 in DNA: TGTGCCAGCAGCTCGCGAGGTAGCACCGGGGAGCTGTTTTTT.

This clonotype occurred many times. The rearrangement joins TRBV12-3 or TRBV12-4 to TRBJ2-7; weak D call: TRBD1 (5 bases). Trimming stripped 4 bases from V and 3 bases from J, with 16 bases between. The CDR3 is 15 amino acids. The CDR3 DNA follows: TGTGCCAGCAGTTCCGAGGCCAGGGCGAGCTACGAGCAGTACTTC. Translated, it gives CASSSEARASYEQYF.

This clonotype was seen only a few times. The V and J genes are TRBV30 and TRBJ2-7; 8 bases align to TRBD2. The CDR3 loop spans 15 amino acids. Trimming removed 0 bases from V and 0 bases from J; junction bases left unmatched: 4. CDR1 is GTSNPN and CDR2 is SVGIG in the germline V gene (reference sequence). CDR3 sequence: CAWSVSAGVSYEQYF. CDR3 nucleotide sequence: TGTGCCTGGAGTGTATCAGCGGGAGTCTCCTACGAGCAGTACTTC.

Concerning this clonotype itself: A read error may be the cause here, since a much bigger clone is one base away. CDR3 region: CASSGGDTTYGQYF. In DNA form, the CDR3 reads TGTGCCAGCAGTGGAGGGGACACCACCTACGGGCAGTACTTC. This chain connects TRBV2 to TRBJ2-7, with TRBD1 as a possible D gene (6 bases). Germline assignment: CDR1 SNHLY and CDR2 FYNNEI. This CDR3 comprises 14 residues.

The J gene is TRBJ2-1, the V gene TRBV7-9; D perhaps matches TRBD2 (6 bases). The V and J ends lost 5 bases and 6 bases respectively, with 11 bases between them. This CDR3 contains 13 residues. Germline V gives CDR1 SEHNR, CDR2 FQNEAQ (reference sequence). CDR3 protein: CASSETSTNEQFF. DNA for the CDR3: TGTGCCAGCAGCGAAACTAGCACCAATGAGCAGTTCTTC.

Here the CDR3 reads CAWSLGEAKNEQFF. Written as DNA, the CDR3 is TGTGCCTGGAGTTTGGGGGAGGCGAAAAATGAGCAGTTCTTC. This chain joins TRBV30 and TRBJ2-1; D perhaps matches TRBD2 (6 bases). Germline V gene lookup returns CDR1 GTSNPN and CDR2 SVGIG (reference sequence). The CDR3 spans 14 residues. With 2 bases removed from V and 7 bases from J, the gap between germline ends came to 15 bases.

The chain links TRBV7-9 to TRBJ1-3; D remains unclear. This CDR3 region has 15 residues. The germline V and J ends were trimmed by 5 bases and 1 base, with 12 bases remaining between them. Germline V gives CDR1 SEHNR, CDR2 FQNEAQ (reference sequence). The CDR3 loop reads CASSPAARSGNTIYF. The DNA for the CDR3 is TGTGCCAGCAGCCCAGCGGCAAGATCTGGAAACACCATATATTTT.

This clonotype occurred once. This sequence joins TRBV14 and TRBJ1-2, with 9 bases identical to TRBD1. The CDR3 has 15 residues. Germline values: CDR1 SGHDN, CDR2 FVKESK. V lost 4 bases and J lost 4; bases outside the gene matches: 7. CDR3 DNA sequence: TGTGCCAGCAGCCTTCTACAGGGGGCCGGCTATGGCTACACCTTC. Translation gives CASSLLQGAGYGYTF.

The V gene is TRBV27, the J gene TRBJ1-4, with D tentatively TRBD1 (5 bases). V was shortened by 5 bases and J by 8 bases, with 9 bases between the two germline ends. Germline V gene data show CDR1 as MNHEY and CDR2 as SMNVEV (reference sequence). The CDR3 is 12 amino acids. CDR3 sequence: CASSPPGEKLFF. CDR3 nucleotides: TGTGCCAGCAGTCCACCAGGGGAAAAACTGTTTTTT.

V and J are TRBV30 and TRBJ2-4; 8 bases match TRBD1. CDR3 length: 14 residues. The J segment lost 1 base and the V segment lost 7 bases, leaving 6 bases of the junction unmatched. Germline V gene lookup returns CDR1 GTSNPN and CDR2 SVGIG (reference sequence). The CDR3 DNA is TGTGCCTTCCCGACAGGGGATGCCAAAAACATTCAGTACTTC. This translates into CAFPTGDAKNIQYF.

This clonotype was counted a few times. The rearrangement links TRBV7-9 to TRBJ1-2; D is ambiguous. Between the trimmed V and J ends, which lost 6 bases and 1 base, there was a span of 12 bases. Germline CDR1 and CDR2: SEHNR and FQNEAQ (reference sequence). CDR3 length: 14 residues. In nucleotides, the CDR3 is TGTGCCAGCAGTCAACAACCTGATAACTATGGCTACACCTTC. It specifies CASSQQPDNYGYTF.

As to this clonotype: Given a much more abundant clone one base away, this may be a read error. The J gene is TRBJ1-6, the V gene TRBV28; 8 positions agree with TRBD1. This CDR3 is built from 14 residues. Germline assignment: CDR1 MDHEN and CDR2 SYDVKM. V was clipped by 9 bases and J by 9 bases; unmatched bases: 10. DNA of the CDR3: TGTGCCAGGAGATTCAGGGGGCAGAGTTCACCCCTCCACTTT. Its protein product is CARRFRGQSSPLHF.

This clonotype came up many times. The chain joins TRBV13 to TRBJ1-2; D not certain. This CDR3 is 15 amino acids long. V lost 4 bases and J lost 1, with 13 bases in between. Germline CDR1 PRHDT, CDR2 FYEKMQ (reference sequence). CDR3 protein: CASSSDSVLNYGYTF. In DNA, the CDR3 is TGTGCCAGCAGCTCGGACTCGGTCCTTAACTATGGCTACACCTTC.

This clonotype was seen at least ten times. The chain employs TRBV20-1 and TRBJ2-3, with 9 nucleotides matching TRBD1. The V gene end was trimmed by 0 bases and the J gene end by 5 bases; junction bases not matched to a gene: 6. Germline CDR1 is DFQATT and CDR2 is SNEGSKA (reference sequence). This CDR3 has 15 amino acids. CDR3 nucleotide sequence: TGCAGTGCTAGAGATGTGGGACAGGGAGGAGATACGCAGTATTTT. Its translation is CSARDVGQGGDTQYF.

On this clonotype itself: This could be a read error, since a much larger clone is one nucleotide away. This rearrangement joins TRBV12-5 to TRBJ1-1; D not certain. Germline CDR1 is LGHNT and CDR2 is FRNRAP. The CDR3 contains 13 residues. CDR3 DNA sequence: TGTACTAGTGCCAGCCCCGGGTTTACTGAAGCTTTCTTT. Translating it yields CTSASPGFTEAFF. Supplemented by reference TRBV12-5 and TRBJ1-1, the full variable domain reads DARVTQTPRHKVTEMGQEVTMRCQPILGHNTVFWYRQTMMQGLELLAYFRNRAPLDDSGMPKDRFSAEMPDATLATLKIQPSEPRDSAVYFCTSASPGFTEAFFGQGTRLTVV.

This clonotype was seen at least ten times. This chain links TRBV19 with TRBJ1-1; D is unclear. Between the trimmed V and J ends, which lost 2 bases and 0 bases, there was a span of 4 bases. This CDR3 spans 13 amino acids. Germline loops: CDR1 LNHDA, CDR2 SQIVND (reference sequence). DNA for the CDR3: TGTGCCAGTAGTATAACGATGAACACTGAAGCTTTCTTT. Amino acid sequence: CASSITMNTEAFF.

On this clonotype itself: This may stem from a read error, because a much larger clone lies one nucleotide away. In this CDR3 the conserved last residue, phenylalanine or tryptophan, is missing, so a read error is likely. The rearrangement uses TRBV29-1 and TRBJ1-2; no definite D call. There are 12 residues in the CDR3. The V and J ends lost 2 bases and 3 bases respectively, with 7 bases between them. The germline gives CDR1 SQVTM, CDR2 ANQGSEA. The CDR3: CSVEQDDYGYTV. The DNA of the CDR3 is TGCAGCGTTGAACAGGATGACTATGGCTACACCGTC.

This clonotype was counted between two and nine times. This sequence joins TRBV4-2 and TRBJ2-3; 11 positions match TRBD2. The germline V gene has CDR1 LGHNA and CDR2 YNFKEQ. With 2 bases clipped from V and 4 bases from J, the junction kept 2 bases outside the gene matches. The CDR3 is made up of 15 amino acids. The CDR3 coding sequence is TGTGCCAGCAGCCAAATAGCGGGAGGGCCAGATACGCAGTATTTT. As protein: CASSQIAGGPDTQYF.

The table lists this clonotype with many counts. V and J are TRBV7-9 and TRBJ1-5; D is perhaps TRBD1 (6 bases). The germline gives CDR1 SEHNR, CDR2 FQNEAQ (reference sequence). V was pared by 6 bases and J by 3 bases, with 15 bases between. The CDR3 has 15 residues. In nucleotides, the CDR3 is TGTGCCAGCAGTACCGGGGGGGCTATCAATCAGCCCCAGCATTTT. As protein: CASSTGGAINQPQHF.

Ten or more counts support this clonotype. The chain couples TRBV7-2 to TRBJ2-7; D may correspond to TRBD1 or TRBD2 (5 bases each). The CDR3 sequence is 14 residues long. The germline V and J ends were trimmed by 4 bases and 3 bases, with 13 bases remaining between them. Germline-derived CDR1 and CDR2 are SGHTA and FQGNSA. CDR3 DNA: TGTGCCAGCAGCTCCCGGGGCAGCTACTACGAGCAGTACTTC. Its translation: CASSSRGSYYEQYF.

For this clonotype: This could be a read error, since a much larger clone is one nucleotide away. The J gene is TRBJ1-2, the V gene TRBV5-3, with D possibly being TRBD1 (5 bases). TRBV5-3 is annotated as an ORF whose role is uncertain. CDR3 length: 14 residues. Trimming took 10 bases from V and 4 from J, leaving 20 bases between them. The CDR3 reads CAGSLQGSAYGYTF. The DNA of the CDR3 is TGTGCCGGCAGCTTGCAGGGATCGGCCTATGGCTACACCTTC.

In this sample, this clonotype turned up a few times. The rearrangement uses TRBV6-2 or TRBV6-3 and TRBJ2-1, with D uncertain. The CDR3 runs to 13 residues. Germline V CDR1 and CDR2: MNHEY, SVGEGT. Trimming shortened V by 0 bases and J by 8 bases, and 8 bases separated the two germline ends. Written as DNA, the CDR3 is TGTGCCAGCAGTTACTCCCGGCCCGATGAGCAGTTCTTC. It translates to CASSYSRPDEQFF.

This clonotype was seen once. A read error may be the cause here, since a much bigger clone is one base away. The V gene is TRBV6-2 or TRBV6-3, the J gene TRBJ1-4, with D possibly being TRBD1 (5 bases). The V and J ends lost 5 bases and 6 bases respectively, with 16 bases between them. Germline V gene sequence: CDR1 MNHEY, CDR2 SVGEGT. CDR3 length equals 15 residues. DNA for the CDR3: TGTGCCAGCAGTCCCGACGTCGGGGCGGATGAAAAACTGTTTTTT. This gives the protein CASSPDVGADEKLFF.

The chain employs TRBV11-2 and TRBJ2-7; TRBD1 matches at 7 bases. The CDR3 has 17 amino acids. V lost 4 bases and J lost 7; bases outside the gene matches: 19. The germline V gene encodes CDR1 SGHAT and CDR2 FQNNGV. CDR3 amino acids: CASSSIPGTAGSEEQYF. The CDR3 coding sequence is TGTGCCAGCAGCTCTATTCCAGGGACAGCCGGTTCAGAGGAGCAGTACTTC.

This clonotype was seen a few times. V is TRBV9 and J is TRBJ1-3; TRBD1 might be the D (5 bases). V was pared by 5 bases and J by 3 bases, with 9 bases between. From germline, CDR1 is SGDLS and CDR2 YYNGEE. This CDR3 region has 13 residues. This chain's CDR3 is CASRGGFGNTIYF. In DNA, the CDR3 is TGTGCCAGCAGGGGGGGATTTGGAAACACCATATATTTT.

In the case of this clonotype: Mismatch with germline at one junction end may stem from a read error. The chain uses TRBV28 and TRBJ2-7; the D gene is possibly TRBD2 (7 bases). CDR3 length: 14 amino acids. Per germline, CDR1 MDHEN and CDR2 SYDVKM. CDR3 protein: CAGSLRGASYEQYF. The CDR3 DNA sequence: TGTGCCGGCAGTTTACGGGGGGCGAGTTACGAGCAGTACTTC.

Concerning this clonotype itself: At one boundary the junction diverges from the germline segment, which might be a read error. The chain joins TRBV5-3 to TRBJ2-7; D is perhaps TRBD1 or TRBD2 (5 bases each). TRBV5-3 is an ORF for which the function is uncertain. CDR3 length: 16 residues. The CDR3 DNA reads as TGTGCCAGCAGCTTGGAAGAGACAGCCGGGGACCTACGGCAGTGCTTC. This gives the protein CASSLEETAGDLRQCF.